One and the same sample provided the 5 T cell receptor beta chains below, sequenced in a study of OX40 agonist ivuxolimab in advanced cancers. Using immunoSEQ multiplex PCR, the repertoire was profiled, and TCRdb retains in-frame clones only, with some absent. This table has about 33,000 clones, about 88% appearing once. The sample in question was CD4+ or CD8+ T cells sorted from blood, obtained in a trial of the OX40 agonist ivuxolimab. Receptors were obtained from an adult with an advanced solid tumor such as melanoma, head and neck, liver or kidney cancer.

The rearrangement uses TRBV7-8 and TRBJ1-1; weak D call: TRBD1 (6 bases). The germline V and J ends were trimmed by 1 base and 4 bases, with 10 bases remaining between them. Germline CDR1 SGHVS, CDR2 FQNEAQ. There are 14 residues in the CDR3. DNA for the CDR3: TGTGCCAGCAGCTTAGTCGTCAGGGGCACTGAAGCTTTCTTT. Its translation: CASSLVVRGTEAFF.

This clone was recorded once. CDR3 sequence reads: CASSDEFNEKLFF. The CDR3 bases are TGTGCCAGTAGCGACGAATTTAATGAAAAACTGTTTTTT. The V gene is TRBV19, the J gene TRBJ1-4; D gene uncertain. Trimming took 6 bases from V and 4 from J, leaving 9 bases between them. The germline V gene has CDR1 LNHDA and CDR2 SQIVND (reference sequence). This CDR3 is 13 amino acids long.

The chain recombines TRBV30 with TRBJ2-7, with D unclear. CDR1 and CDR2 (germline): GTSNPN, SVGIG (reference sequence). The CDR3 is 11 amino acids. V was cut by 3 bases and J by 7 bases, with 10 bases left in between. CDR3 DNA sequence: TGTGCCTGGAGCTTTTCGATGGAGCAGTACTTC. It specifies CAWSFSMEQYF.

This chain uses TRBV7-9 with TRBJ2-7, with TRBD2 identical over 7 bases. Germline V gene data show CDR1 as SEHNR and CDR2 as FQNEAQ (reference sequence). Unmatched junction bases numbered 14, after V lost 4 bases and J lost 5 bases. The CDR3 loop spans 16 amino acids. CDR3 bases: TGTGCCAGCAGCTCAGGCCGTGGGAGGGGCCGGGACGAGCAGTACTTC. Translating it yields CASSSGRGRGRDEQYF.

The J gene is TRBJ2-3, the V gene TRBV7-3; 9 bases align to TRBD2. CDR3 length: 14 amino acids. J was trimmed by 4 bases and V by 5 bases; bases with no gene match: 4. Germline V gives CDR1 SGHTA, CDR2 FQGTGA. The CDR3 DNA reads TGTGCCAGCAGCGCCGCGGGGGGGGCAGATACGCAGTATTTT. It specifies CASSAAGGADTQYF.